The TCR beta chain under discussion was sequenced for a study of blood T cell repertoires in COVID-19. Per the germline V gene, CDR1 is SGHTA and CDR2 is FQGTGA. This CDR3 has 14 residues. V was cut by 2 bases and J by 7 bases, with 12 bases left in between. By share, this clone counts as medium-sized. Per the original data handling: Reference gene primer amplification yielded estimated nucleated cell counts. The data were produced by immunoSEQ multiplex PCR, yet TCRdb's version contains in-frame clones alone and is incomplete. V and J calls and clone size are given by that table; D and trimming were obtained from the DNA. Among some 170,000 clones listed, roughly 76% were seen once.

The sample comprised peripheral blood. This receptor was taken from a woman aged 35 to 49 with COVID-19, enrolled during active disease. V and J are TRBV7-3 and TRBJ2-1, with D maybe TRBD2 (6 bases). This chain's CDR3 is CASSLLGAGNEQFF. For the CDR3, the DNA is TGTGCCAGCAGCTTATTAGGGGCGGGGAATGAGCAGTTCTTC.